What follows are 16 T cell receptor beta chains derived from one specimen sequenced in a study of T cell responses to AZD1222 COVID-19 vaccine. Profiling relied on immunoSEQ multiplex PCR, and the TCRdb table lists in-frame clones only, not all of them. The sample consists of around 78,000 clones, over 75% of them appearing once. The sequences come from peripheral blood, collected 28 days after the second AZD1222 dose. The source of these receptors is an adult who received the AZD1222 COVID-19 vaccine.

The rearrangement links TRBV5-4 to TRBJ1-1; a weak D match, TRBD1 (5 bases). This CDR3 contains 15 residues. Looked up from germline, CDR1 is SGHNT and CDR2 is YYREEE (reference sequence). Trimming removed 6 bases at V and 5 bases at J, with 20 bases between. DNA for the CDR3: TGTGCCAGCAACCCTCCCGGGACGAGGTTGACTGAAGCTTTCTTT. Residues: CASNPPGTRLTEAFF.

V is TRBV15 and J is TRBJ1-5; 7 positions match TRBD1. The junction had 5 bases not matched to a gene; V was cut back by 3 bases and J by 3 bases. CDR1 and CDR2 (germline): LNHNV, YYDKDF (reference sequence). The CDR3 spans 15 residues. The CDR3 sequence is CATSSRQGYNQPQHF. In DNA, the CDR3 is TGTGCCACCAGCAGCAGACAGGGATACAATCAGCCCCAGCATTTT.

CDR3 nucleotide sequence: TGTGCCAGTAGAGGGTCCCCGTCCGGAAACACCATATATTTT. Its protein product is CASRGSPSGNTIYF. The chain has TRBV19 and TRBJ1-3; D gene uncertain. V was pared by 6 bases and J by 4 bases, with 13 bases between. The CDR3 is made up of 14 amino acids. Looked up from germline, CDR1 is LNHDA and CDR2 is SQIVND (reference sequence).

CDR3 protein: CASSLNLGQVGATGELFF. CDR3 nucleotide sequence: TGTGCCAGCAGCTTAAACCTAGGACAGGTCGGGGCCACCGGGGAGCTGTTTTTT. The rearrangement joins TRBV5-6 to TRBJ2-2; TRBD1 agrees at 7 bases. Germline CDR1 reads SGHDT; CDR2 reads YYEEEE. This CDR3 contains 18 residues. J was trimmed by 4 bases and V by 2 bases; bases with no gene match: 14.

The chain uses TRBV11-3 and TRBJ2-6; the D gene could be TRBD1 or TRBD2 (5 bases each). The V gene's germline CDR1 is SGHNT and CDR2 YENEEA. CDR3 size: 16 residues. V lost 1 base, J lost 0 bases, and 7 bases lay in between. The CDR3 spells CASSLGGYSGANVLTF. In DNA, the CDR3 is TGTGCCAGCAGCTTAGGGGGGTACTCTGGGGCCAACGTCCTGACTTTC.

The chain links TRBV9 to TRBJ1-3; D not certain. From germline, CDR1 is SGDLS and CDR2 YYNGEE. V dropped 0 bases and J dropped 0 bases, with 4 bases sitting between them. The CDR3 runs 14 residues. The CDR3 nucleotides are TGTGCCAGCAGCGTAGATGCCTCTGGAAACACCATATATTTT. Protein: CASSVDASGNTIYF.

The chain combines TRBV6-2 or TRBV6-3 with TRBJ2-2; no clear D gene. V dropped 6 bases and J dropped 4 bases, with 12 bases sitting between them. Germline CDR1 reads MNHEY; CDR2 reads SVGEGT. CDR3 size: 14 residues. In nucleotides, the CDR3 is TGTGCCAGCAGCTTAAACAGAGGCACCGGGGAGCTGTTTTTT. It encodes CASSLNRGTGELFF.

On this clone: One end of the junction fails to match germline, which may point to a read error. The CDR3 loop reads CASREETSSETQYF. The DNA of the CDR3 is TGTGCCAGCAGAGAAGAGACTAGCTCGGAGACCCAGTACTTC. This chain connects TRBV6-1 to TRBJ2-5; 7 nucleotides match TRBD2. The CDR3 runs 14 residues. The germline V gene encodes CDR1 MNHNS and CDR2 SASEGT.

The chain employs TRBV10-3 and TRBJ2-5; no firm D call. V was shortened by 4 bases and J by 1 base, with 4 bases between the two germline ends. This CDR3 region has 12 residues. Germline values: CDR1 ENHRY, CDR2 SYGVKD. Here the CDR3 reads CAISAPQETQYF. In DNA form, the CDR3 reads TGTGCCATCAGTGCCCCCCAAGAGACCCAGTACTTC.

The genes are TRBV14 and TRBJ1-3; 7 nucleotides line up with TRBD1. The CDR3 is 16 residues long. The V segment lost 4 bases and the J segment 0 bases; nucleotides outside the gene matches: 6. From germline, CDR1 is SGHDN and CDR2 FVKESK. CDR3 DNA: TGTGCCAGCAGCCCTTTGGGACAGCTCTCTGGAAACACCATATATTTT. Translation: CASSPLGQLSGNTIYF.

The rearrangement uses TRBV6-2 or TRBV6-3 and TRBJ2-3; 9 bases align to TRBD1. The CDR3 is 17 amino acids. J was trimmed by 5 bases and V by 2 bases; bases with no gene match: 11. The V gene's germline CDR1 is MNHEY and CDR2 SVGEGT. Here the CDR3 reads CASSYDGPGQGRDTQYF. The CDR3 DNA reads as TGTGCCAGCAGTTACGATGGGCCGGGACAGGGCAGAGATACGCAGTATTTT.

The V and J genes are TRBV7-3 and TRBJ2-3; TRBD2 might be the D (5 bases). Trimming took 5 bases from V and 9 from J, leaving 12 bases between them. The V gene's germline CDR1 is SGHTA and CDR2 FQGTGA. There are 12 residues in the CDR3. Here the CDR3 DNA reads TGTGCCAGCAGCGGCGTACCGGGGACGCAGTATTTT. The encoded protein is CASSGVPGTQYF.

This clone was observed a few times. The chain joins TRBV7-8 to TRBJ1-1, with D perhaps TRBD1 (6 bases). This CDR3 is built from 14 residues. V lost 5 bases and J lost 8, with 18 bases in between. Germline assignment: CDR1 SGHVS and CDR2 FQNEAQ. The CDR3 DNA is TGTGCCAGCAGCCCCACGACAGGAGGGGGAGAAGCTTTCTTT. This translates into CASSPTTGGGEAFF. Looking up the rest from reference TRBV7-8 and TRBJ1-1 gives the full variable domain: GAGVSQSPRYKVAKRGQDVALRCDPISGHVSLFWYQQALGQGPEFLTYFQNEAQLDKSGLPSDRFFAERPEGSVSTLKIQRTQQEDSAVYLCASSPTTGGGEAFFGQGTRLTVV.

This sequence joins TRBV12-3 or TRBV12-4 and TRBJ2-7; D call uncertain. The V end was cut by 2 bases, the J end by 0 bases, with 5 bases between. The CDR3 loop spans 13 amino acids. CDR3 nucleotide sequence: TGTGCCAGCAGTTTATGGAGCTCCTACGAGCAGTACTTC. Residues: CASSLWSSYEQYF.

J is TRBJ1-1 and V is TRBV9; TRBD1 agrees at 8 bases. The J segment lost 3 bases and the V segment lost 3 bases, leaving 10 bases of the junction unmatched. Per the germline V gene, CDR1 is SGDLS and CDR2 is YYNGEE. This CDR3 has 16 residues. The DNA of the CDR3 is TGTGCCAGCAGCGGTGGGGGCAGGGGGCCGTACACTGAAGCTTTCTTT. This encodes CASSGGGRGPYTEAFF.

V gene TRBV9 combines with J gene TRBJ1-2; 11 nucleotides match TRBD1. The CDR3 spans 14 residues. Germline lookup yields CDR1 SGDLS and CDR2 YYNGEE. V dropped 4 bases and J dropped 5; count of bases not matched to a gene: 4. The CDR3 loop is CASSPGTGGYGYTF. The CDR3 DNA sequence: TGTGCCAGCAGCCCCGGGACAGGGGGTTATGGCTACACCTTC.